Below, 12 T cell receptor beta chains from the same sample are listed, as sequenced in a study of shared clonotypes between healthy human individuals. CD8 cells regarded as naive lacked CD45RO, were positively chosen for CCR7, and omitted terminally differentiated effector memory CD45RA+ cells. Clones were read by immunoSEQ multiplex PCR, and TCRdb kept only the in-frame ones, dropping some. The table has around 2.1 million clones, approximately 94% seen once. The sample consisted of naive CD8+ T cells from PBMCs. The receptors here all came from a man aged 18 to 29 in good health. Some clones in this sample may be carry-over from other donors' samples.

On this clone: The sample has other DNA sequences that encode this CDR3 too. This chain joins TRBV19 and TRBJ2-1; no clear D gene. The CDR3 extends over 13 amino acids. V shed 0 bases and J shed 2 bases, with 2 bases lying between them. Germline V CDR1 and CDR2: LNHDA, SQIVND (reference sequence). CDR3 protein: CASSIDPYNEQFF. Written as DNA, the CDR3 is TGTGCCAGTAGTATAGACCCCTACAATGAGCAGTTCTTC.

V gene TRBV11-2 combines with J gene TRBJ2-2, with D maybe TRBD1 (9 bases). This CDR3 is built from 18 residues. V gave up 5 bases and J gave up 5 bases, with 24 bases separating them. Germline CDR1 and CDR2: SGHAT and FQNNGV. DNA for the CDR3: TGTGCCAGCAGCGCACGACAGGGGGAAGCGGGAGTAACCGGGGAGCTGTTTTTT. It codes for CASSARQGEAGVTGELFF.

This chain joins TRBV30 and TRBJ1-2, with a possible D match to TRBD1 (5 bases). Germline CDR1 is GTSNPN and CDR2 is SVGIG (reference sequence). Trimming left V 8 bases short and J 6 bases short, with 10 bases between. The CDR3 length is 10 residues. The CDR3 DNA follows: TGTGCCGGGACCAAAAATGGCTACACCTTC. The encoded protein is CAGTKNGYTF. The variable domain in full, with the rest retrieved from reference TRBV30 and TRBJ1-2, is SQTIHQWPATLVQPVGSPLSLECTVEGTSNPNLYWYRQAAGRGLQLLFYSVGIGQISSEVPQNLSASRPQDRQFILSSKKLLLSDSGFYLCAGTKNGYTFGSGTRLTVV.

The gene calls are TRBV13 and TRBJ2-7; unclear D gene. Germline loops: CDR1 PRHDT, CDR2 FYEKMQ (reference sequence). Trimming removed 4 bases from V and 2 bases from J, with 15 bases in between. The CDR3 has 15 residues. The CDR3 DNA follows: TGTGCCAGCAGCTCCCTTGGTGCCGCGACCTACGAGCAGTACTTC. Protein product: CASSSLGAATYEQYF. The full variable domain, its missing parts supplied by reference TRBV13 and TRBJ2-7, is AAGVIQSPRHLIKEKRETATLKCYPIPRHDTVYWYQQGPGQDPQFLISFYEKMQSDKGSIPDRFSAQQFSDYHSELNMSSLELGDSALYFCASSSLGAATYEQYFGPGTRLTVT.

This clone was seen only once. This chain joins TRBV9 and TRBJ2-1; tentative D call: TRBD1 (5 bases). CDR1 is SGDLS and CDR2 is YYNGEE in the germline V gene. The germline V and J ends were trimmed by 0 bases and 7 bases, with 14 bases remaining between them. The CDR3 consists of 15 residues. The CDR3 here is CASSVGGGAANEQFF. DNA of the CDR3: TGTGCCAGCAGCGTAGGGGGCGGCGCCGCTAATGAGCAGTTCTTC.

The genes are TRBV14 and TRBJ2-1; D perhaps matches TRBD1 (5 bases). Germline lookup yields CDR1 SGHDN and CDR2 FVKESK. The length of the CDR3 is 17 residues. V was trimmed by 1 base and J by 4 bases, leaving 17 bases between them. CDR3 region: CASSQAQLGVTYNEQFF. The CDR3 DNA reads TGTGCCAGCAGCCAAGCGCAGCTAGGGGTAACTTACAATGAGCAGTTCTTC.

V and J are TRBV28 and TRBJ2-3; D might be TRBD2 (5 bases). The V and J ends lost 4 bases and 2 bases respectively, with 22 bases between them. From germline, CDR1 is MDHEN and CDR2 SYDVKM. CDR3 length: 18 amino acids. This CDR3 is CASSSSTVWGRDTDTQYF. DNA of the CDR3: TGTGCCAGCAGTTCATCTACGGTTTGGGGTCGGGACACAGATACGCAGTATTTT.

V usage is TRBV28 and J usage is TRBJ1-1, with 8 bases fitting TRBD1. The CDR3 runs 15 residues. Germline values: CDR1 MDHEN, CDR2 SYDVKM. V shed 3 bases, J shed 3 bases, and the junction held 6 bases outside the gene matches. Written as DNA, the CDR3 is TGTGCCAGCAGTTTTCTAGGACAGGGCTACACTGAAGCTTTCTTT. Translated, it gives CASSFLGQGYTEAFF.

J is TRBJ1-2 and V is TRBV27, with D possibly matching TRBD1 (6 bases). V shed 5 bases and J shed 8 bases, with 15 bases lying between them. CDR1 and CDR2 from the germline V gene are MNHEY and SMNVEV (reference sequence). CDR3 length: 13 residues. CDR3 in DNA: TGTGCCAGCAGTCCGAGGGACAAAAGGGGCTACACCTTC. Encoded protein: CASSPRDKRGYTF.

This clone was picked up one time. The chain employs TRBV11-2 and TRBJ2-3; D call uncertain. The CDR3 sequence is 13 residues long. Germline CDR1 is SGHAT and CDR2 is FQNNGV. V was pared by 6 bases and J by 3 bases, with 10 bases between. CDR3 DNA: TGTGCCAGCAGGTCCGCTATAACAGATACGCAGTATTTT. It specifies CASRSAITDTQYF.

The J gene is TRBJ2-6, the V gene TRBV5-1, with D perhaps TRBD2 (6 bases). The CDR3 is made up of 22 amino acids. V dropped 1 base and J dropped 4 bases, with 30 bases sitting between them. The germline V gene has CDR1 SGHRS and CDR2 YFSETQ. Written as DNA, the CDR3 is TGCGCCAGCAGCTTGACGCCCTTTTCCATTGATTCACAACTAGCCGGGGCCAACGTCCTGACTTTC. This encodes CASSLTPFSIDSQLAGANVLTF.

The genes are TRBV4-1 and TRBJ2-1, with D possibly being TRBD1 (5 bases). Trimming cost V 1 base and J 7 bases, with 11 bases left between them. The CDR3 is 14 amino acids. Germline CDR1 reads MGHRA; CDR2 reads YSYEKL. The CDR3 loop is CASSQGRGQNEQFF. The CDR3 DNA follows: TGCGCCAGCAGCCAAGGTAGGGGCCAGAATGAGCAGTTCTTC.